Following are 22 T cell receptor beta chains from one sample sequenced in a study of human T cells and chemical hapten exposure. TCRdb reprocessed the RACE reads with MiXCR, giving one entry per CDR3 protein. This sample has fewer than 100,000 distinct CDR3 sequences, with around 10% found just once. Time point given: patch test 2, 6 weeks after DPC sensitization. Treatment specified: therapeutic diphenylcyclopropenone sensitization with weekly scalp DPC. Source: whole blood, taken in connection with sensitization to the hapten diphenylcyclopropenone (DPC). The receptors stem from a young man with alopecia areata. Some clones in this sample may be carry-over from other donors' samples.

This clonotype has at least ten counts. The chain employs TRBV11-2 and TRBJ2-5; maybe TRBD2 (6 bases). Germline CDR1 reads SGHAT; CDR2 reads FQNNGV. This CDR3 has 15 residues. Trimming took 1 base from V and 1 from J, leaving 10 bases between them. The DNA for the CDR3 is TGTGCCAGCAGCTTAGTACGGGGGATCCAAGAGACCCAGTACTTC. Its translation: CASSLVRGIQETQYF.

In this sample, this clonotype turned up many times. The chain links TRBV20-1 to TRBJ1-5; D is unresolved. V lost 3 bases, J lost 5 bases, and 14 bases lay in between. The CDR3 loop spans 14 amino acids. The germline V gene encodes CDR1 DFQATT and CDR2 SNEGSKA (reference sequence). CDR3 nucleotide sequence: TGCAGTGCTAGGTTTGGGCCATCAGATCAGCCCCAGCATTTT. Its protein is CSARFGPSDQPQHF.

The chain has TRBV5-6 and TRBJ2-7; D is unclear. The CDR3 sequence is 12 residues long. Looked up from germline, CDR1 is SGHDT and CDR2 is YYEEEE. Trimming took off 1 base at V and 5 bases at J, with 7 bases between the two ends. CDR3 nucleotide sequence: TGTGCCAGCAGCTTGTTGAACAACGAGCAGTACGTC. This translates into CASSLLNNEQYV.

The V call is TRBV20-1, the J call TRBJ1-1, with a tentative D call TRBD1 (6 bases). Trimming took off 3 bases at V and 1 base at J, with 9 bases between the two ends. Germline V lookup: CDR1 DFQATT, CDR2 SNEGSKA (reference sequence). The CDR3 length is 13 residues. CDR3 in DNA: TGCAGTGCTAGTAAGGGGGAGAACACTGAAGCTTTCTTT. Translating gives CSASKGENTEAFF.

CDR3 sequence reads: CASSPSNMGGIRELFF. CDR3 in DNA: TGTGCCAGCAGCCCTAGCAACATGGGGGGGATACGGGAGCTGTTTTTT. This rearrangement joins TRBV6-5 to TRBJ2-2; 7 bases line up with TRBD2. Looked up from germline, CDR1 is MNHEY and CDR2 is SVGAGI. CDR3 length: 16 residues. V lost 6 bases to trimming and J lost 9 bases; unmatched junction nucleotides: 16.

This chain connects TRBV12-3 or TRBV12-4 to TRBJ1-4, with D tentatively TRBD1 (5 bases). V was cut by 7 bases and J by 7 bases, with 13 bases left in between. CDR3 length: 13 residues. In DNA, the CDR3 is TGTGCCAGCACGGCCAGGGTCAGTGAAAAACTGTTTTTT. Residues: CASTARVSEKLFF.

This clonotype has more than one count but fewer than ten. V is TRBV4-3 and J is TRBJ1-5; D not resolved. Trimming pared 0 bases from V and 2 bases from J, leaving 11 bases between. The CDR3 is made up of 16 amino acids. Germline values: CDR1 LGHNA, CDR2 YSLEER. The DNA of the CDR3 is TGCGCCAGCAGCCAAGATCGGAGCACTCGCAATCAGCCCCAGCATTTT. The encoded protein is CASSQDRSTRNQPQHF.

This clonotype came up many times. The chain is built from TRBV5-1 and TRBJ2-3; D call uncertain. V was trimmed by 2 bases and J by 2 bases, leaving 9 bases between them. This CDR3 spans 14 amino acids. Germline lookup yields CDR1 SGHRS and CDR2 YFSETQ. The CDR3 sequence: CASSFKGYTDTQYF. CDR3 DNA sequence: TGCGCCAGCAGCTTCAAAGGTTACACAGATACGCAGTATTTT.

This clonotype was picked up many times. The chain recombines TRBV7-3 with TRBJ2-5; a possible D gene is TRBD1 (6 bases). The germline V and J ends were trimmed by 5 bases and 2 bases, with 9 bases remaining between them. The CDR3 runs to 13 residues. Germline CDR1 and CDR2: SGHTA and FQGTGA. This chain's CDR3 is CASSPGQQETQYF. CDR3 nucleotide sequence: TGTGCCAGCAGCCCTGGACAGCAAGAGACCCAGTACTTC. The variable domain in full, completed from reference TRBV7-3 and TRBJ2-5, reads GAGVSQTPSNKVTEKGKYVELRCDPISGHTALYWYRQSLGQGPEFLIYFQGTGAADDSGLPNDRFFAVRPEGSVSTLKIQRTERGDSAVYLCASSPGQQETQYFGPGTRLLVL.

This clonotype appeared a few times. CDR3 DNA sequence: TGTGCCAGCACCTATAAGAAAGGACAGGGGTACAATGAGCAGTTCTTC. Its translation is CASTYKKGQGYNEQFF. The V and J genes are TRBV7-9 and TRBJ2-1; 9 positions agree with TRBD1. Germline V gives CDR1 SEHNR, CDR2 FQNEAQ (reference sequence). The CDR3 has 16 residues. With V trimmed by 7 bases and J by 4 bases, 11 bases remained unmatched.

This clonotype was detected a few times. This chain connects TRBV4-3 to TRBJ2-7; D gene uncertain. V was trimmed by 2 bases and J by 5 bases, leaving 10 bases between them. CDR1 LGHNA and CDR2 YSLEER come from the germline V gene. This CDR3 is built from 13 residues. CDR3 coding DNA: TGCGCCAGCAGCCAATTCAGATGGGACGAGCAGTACTTC. This translates into CASSQFRWDEQYF.

A few counts support this clonotype. The rearrangement joins TRBV9 to TRBJ1-4; D remains ambiguous. Trimming took 10 bases from V and 7 from J, leaving 17 bases between them. Germline V gene lookup returns CDR1 SGDLS and CDR2 YYNGEE. The CDR3 is 13 residues long. Here the CDR3 reads CASILKSVEKLFF. The CDR3, as DNA: TGTGCCTCCATTCTCAAGTCCGTTGAAAAACTGTTTTTT.

The gene calls are TRBV7-9 and TRBJ1-1; 7 bases align to TRBD1. With 1 base clipped from V and 4 bases from J, the junction kept 6 bases outside the gene matches. Germline V gives CDR1 SEHNR, CDR2 FQNEAQ (reference sequence). The CDR3 totals 15 residues. CDR3 sequence (DNA): TGTGCCAGCAGCTTAGAGGGGGCTGCTTCCACTGAAGCTTTCTTT. Translated, it gives CASSLEGAASTEAFF.

The gene calls are TRBV11-2 and TRBJ2-2, with TRBD2 identical over 10 bases. This CDR3 is 16 amino acids long. V shed 4 bases, J shed 3 bases, and the junction held 5 bases outside the gene matches. CDR1 is SGHAT, CDR2 FQNNGV, per germline. CDR3 sequence: CASSSLAGSDTGELFF. Written as DNA, the CDR3 is TGTGCCAGCAGCTCACTAGCGGGGTCGGACACCGGGGAGCTGTTTTTT.

At least ten counts were recorded for this clonotype. The gene calls are TRBV9 and TRBJ2-2, with D maybe TRBD2 (5 bases). The length of the CDR3 is 16 residues. The ends were cut back, 2 bases at V and 2 bases at J, with 13 bases in the middle. Looked up from germline, CDR1 is SGDLS and CDR2 is YYNGEE. This CDR3 is CASSVQSRLNTGELFF. The CDR3 DNA is TGTGCCAGCAGCGTTCAGTCCCGACTAAACACCGGGGAGCTGTTTTTT.

This clonotype was recorded many times. This sequence joins TRBV11-2 and TRBJ2-1; a possible D gene is TRBD2 (6 bases). Germline CDR1 reads SGHAT; CDR2 reads FQNNGV. V lost 5 bases and J lost 9, with 14 bases in between. The CDR3 runs 13 residues. The CDR3 reads CASSRFGEVEQFF. The CDR3 coding sequence is TGTGCCAGCAGCCGCTTTGGGGAGGTTGAGCAGTTCTTC.

The chain combines TRBV5-6 with TRBJ1-1; a weak D match, TRBD1 (5 bases). CDR1 SGHDT and CDR2 YYEEEE come from the germline V gene. The CDR3 loop spans 13 amino acids. Trimming took 4 bases from V and 3 from J, leaving 10 bases between them. The CDR3 protein is CASSTFRDTEAFF. CDR3 bases: TGTGCCAGCAGCACTTTCAGGGACACTGAAGCTTTCTTT.

This clonotype was observed many times. The chain is built from TRBV5-8 and TRBJ1-2; no clear D. The CDR3 is 15 amino acids. Trimming stripped 0 bases from V and 4 bases from J, with 13 bases between. Germline-derived CDR1 and CDR2 are SGHTS and YDEGEE. The DNA of the CDR3 is TGTGCCAGCAGCTTGGCCCCAGGAGCTTCCTATGGCTACACCTTC. Residues: CASSLAPGASYGYTF.

This clonotype has just a few counts. This sequence joins TRBV12-3 or TRBV12-4 and TRBJ1-2; D unclear. V dropped 1 base and J dropped 3 bases, with 6 bases sitting between them. The CDR3 length is 13 residues. CDR3 DNA: TGTGCCAGCAGTTTAGAGAGATACTATGGCTACACCTTC. This codes for CASSLERYYGYTF.

This clonotype was picked up a small number of times. The chain is built from TRBV6-2 or TRBV6-3 and TRBJ2-1, with 9 bases lining up with TRBD1. This CDR3 region has 16 residues. The trim removed 0 bases at V and 8 bases at J, leaving 8 bases unmatched. CDR1 and CDR2 from the germline V gene are MNHEY and SVGEGT. The CDR3 reads CASSYSNRDRVYEQFF. The CDR3 coding sequence is TGTGCCAGCAGTTACTCAAACCGGGACAGGGTCTATGAGCAGTTCTTC.

The table lists this clonotype with many counts. The rearrangement joins TRBV28 to TRBJ1-5; no definite D call. Trimming took 5 bases from V and 5 from J, leaving 7 bases between them. CDR3 length: 12 amino acids. The germline gives CDR1 MDHEN, CDR2 SYDVKM. CDR3 amino acids: CASSQSDQPQHF. The CDR3, as DNA: TGTGCCAGCAGTCAGTCCGATCAGCCCCAGCATTTT.

This chain uses TRBV29-1 with TRBJ2-2; no clear D gene. The CDR3 consists of 13 residues. Between the trimmed V and J ends, which lost 5 bases and 0 bases, there was a span of 7 bases. Germline CDR1 is SQVTM and CDR2 is ANQGSEA. Here the CDR3 DNA reads TGCAGCGTTAGGGCGTCGAACACCGGGGAGCTGTTTTTT. Amino acid sequence: CSVRASNTGELFF.